The T cell receptor (beta chain) under discussion was sequenced for a study of T-cell reconstitution after alpha-beta-depleted transplantation in children. This CDR3 is 13 amino acids long. CDR1 SQVTM and CDR2 ANQGSEA come from the germline V gene. The V and J ends lost 4 bases and 1 base respectively, with 10 bases between them. This clonotype was observed a few times. For TCRbeta, the library was prepared with unique molecular identifiers. TCRdb re-derived calls from the PCR reads in MiXCR, one entry per CDR3 protein. This sample has 170,000 or so distinct CDR3 sequences; around 7% occur once, and the top ten carry 3%.

The source was PBMCs from the stem cell graft donor, collected from the stem cell graft. The gene calls are TRBV29-1 and TRBJ1-1; no clear D gene. This clonotype originated in a human donor who donated a stem cell graft to a child with Wiskott-Aldrich syndrome. CDR3: CSVAGRANTEAFF. The CDR3 DNA sequence: TGCAGCGTTGCCGGTCGGGCGAACACTGAAGCTTTCTTT.